This passage covers 8 T cell receptor beta chains from one sample sequenced in a study of T cells after yellow fever vaccination (dated by TCRdb to between 2019 and 2020). To prepare the library, 5' RACE was applied. These reads were obtained on an Illumina HiSeq 2500. TCRdb ran its own pipeline on the public reads, namely fastp trimming at Q25 and MiXCR clone calling, and kept in-frame beta chains. Under each unique CDR3 protein, matching rows form one entry showing the most common genes and DNA. Across this sample there are about 300,000 distinct CDR3 sequences, with about 6.6% seen only once. The top ten clonotypes cover over 15% of the sample. The sample's treatment or condition label, in plain terms: live attenuated yellow fever vaccine strain. This material consisted of PBMCs, taken 35 to 50 days after the first yellow fever vaccination. The receptors stem from a man between 18 and 35 years old who received the YFV17D yellow fever vaccine.

This clonotype was detected only a few times. V is TRBV4-1 and J is TRBJ2-2; D gene uncertain. This CDR3 comprises 14 residues. The V gene's germline CDR1 is MGHRA and CDR2 YSYEKL. Trimming left V 8 bases short and J 0 bases short, with 10 bases between. CDR3 residues: CASGRFANTGELFF. For the CDR3, the DNA is TGCGCCAGCGGTCGGTTCGCGAACACCGGGGAGCTGTTTTTT.

This sequence joins TRBV6-6 and TRBJ1-4, with a weak D call TRBD1 (6 bases). Germline V gene lookup returns CDR1 MNHNY and CDR2 SVGAGI (reference sequence). V dropped 6 bases and J dropped 5 bases, with 10 bases sitting between them. The CDR3 has 13 amino acids. This CDR3 is CASRLDSNEKLFF. The CDR3 region has the DNA TGTGCCAGCAGATTGGACAGCAATGAAAAACTGTTTTTT.

J is TRBJ2-5 and V is TRBV5-6, with D perhaps matching TRBD1 or TRBD2 (5 bases each). The germline gives CDR1 SGHDT, CDR2 YYEEEE. The CDR3 has 14 amino acids. V was shortened by 2 bases and J by 5 bases, with 13 bases between the two germline ends. CDR3 sequence reads: CASSFWGSGETQYF. CDR3 bases: TGTGCCAGCAGCTTCTGGGGGTCCGGGGAGACCCAGTACTTC.

At least ten counts were recorded for this clonotype. J is TRBJ2-2 and V is TRBV29-1, with 12 bases lining up with TRBD2. The V gene end was trimmed by 8 bases and the J gene end by 3 bases; junction bases not matched to a gene: 4. The V gene's germline CDR1 is SQVTM and CDR2 ANQGSEA. The CDR3 sequence is 14 residues long. DNA for the CDR3: TGCAGCCCGGGACTAGCGGGCTACACCGGGGAGCTGTTTTTT. Amino acid sequence: CSPGLAGYTGELFF.

The rearrangement links TRBV7-3 to TRBJ2-2; D perhaps matches TRBD1 (6 bases). The CDR3 covers 14 residues. Germline CDR1 SGHTA, CDR2 FQGTGA. V was trimmed by 9 bases and J by 3 bases, leaving 14 bases between them. The CDR3 DNA reads as TGTGCCAGGAGCCCGGGACACTACACCGGGGAGCTGTTTTTT. Translation: CARSPGHYTGELFF. The whole variable domain, filled in from reference TRBV7-3 and TRBJ2-2, reads GAGVSQTPSNKVTEKGKYVELRCDPISGHTALYWYRQSLGQGPEFLIYFQGTGAADDSGLPNDRFFAVRPEGSVSTLKIQRTERGDSAVYLCARSPGHYTGELFFGEGSRLTVL.

This clonotype was counted between two and nine times. The gene calls are TRBV3-1 and TRBJ1-3; unclear D gene. Germline CDR1 LGHDT, CDR2 YNNKEL (reference sequence). There are 14 residues in the CDR3. V was clipped by 2 bases and J by 2 bases, with 7 bases between them. The CDR3 sequence is CASSQSGTGNTIYF. The CDR3 DNA sequence: TGTGCCAGCAGCCAAAGCGGGACTGGAAACACCATATATTTT.

In its sample, this clonotype was seen many times. The chain couples TRBV15 to TRBJ2-4; D may be TRBD2 (6 bases). The CDR3 covers 12 residues. Germline V gene lookup returns CDR1 LNHNV and CDR2 YYDKDF (reference sequence). V gave up 6 bases and J gave up 6 bases, with 9 bases separating them. CDR3 coding DNA: TGTGCCACCAGGGCGGGAACAAACATTCAGTACTTC. The encoded protein is CATRAGTNIQYF.

This clonotype was recorded a few times. The rearrangement uses TRBV7-9 and TRBJ2-1, with 8 bases fitting TRBD2. The germline V gene encodes CDR1 SEHNR and CDR2 FQNEAQ (reference sequence). V dropped 0 bases and J dropped 6; count of bases not matched to a gene: 4. The CDR3 contains 15 residues. CDR3 sequence reads: CASSLAGGGINEQFF. DNA for the CDR3: TGTGCCAGCAGCTTAGCTGGCGGGGGGATCAATGAGCAGTTCTTC.